What follows are 20 T cell receptor beta chains derived from one specimen sequenced in a study of cytomegalovirus exposure and HLA in healthy donors. Primers included in the PCR were 60 Vbeta and 13 Jbeta primers. TCRdb's copy holds only in-frame clones and misses some; the assay was immunoSEQ multiplex PCR. Among fewer than 200,000 clones listed, approximately 80% were seen once. The sample comprised PBMCs. Every receptor here comes from a woman aged 18-30 years in good health and CMV-seronegative.

This clone has more than one count but fewer than ten. The chain is built from TRBV25-1 and TRBJ2-3; D ambiguous. Germline loops: CDR1 MGHDK, CDR2 SYGVNS. CDR3 length: 14 amino acids. V was pared by 0 bases and J by 6 bases, with 10 bases between. The CDR3 is CASSEYRTSDTQYF. The CDR3 nucleotides are TGTGCCAGCAGTGAATATAGAACGTCGGATACGCAGTATTTT.

This clone was counted once. One end of the junction is discordant with germline, which a read error may explain. J is TRBJ1-5 and V is TRBV7-9, with no clear D. The CDR3 sequence is 13 residues long. Germline CDR1 reads SEHNR; CDR2 reads FQNEAQ (reference sequence). The CDR3 bases are TGTTCCAGCAGCGGAGGTAGCAATCAGCCCCAGCATTTT. Amino acid sequence: CSSSGGSNQPQHF.

The CDR3 coding sequence is TGTGCCATCAGCCCCCAGGACACCGCGAACACTGAAGCTTTCTTT. It encodes CAISPQDTANTEAFF. The rearrangement uses TRBV10-3 and TRBJ1-1; the D gene is possibly TRBD1 (5 bases). Germline values: CDR1 ENHRY, CDR2 SYGVKD. This CDR3 contains 15 residues. Deletions cut 6 bases from V and 1 base from J, with 15 bases between.

The DNA of the CDR3 is TGTGCCAGCAGCTTAGCGAATACAGTTGGAAACACCATATATTTT. This translates into CASSLANTVGNTIYF. The chain is built from TRBV7-9 and TRBJ1-3; D gene ambiguous. Trimming cost V 0 bases and J 3 bases, with 9 bases left between them. The CDR3 spans 15 residues. CDR1 and CDR2 from the germline V gene are SEHNR and FQNEAQ (reference sequence). The whole variable domain, remainder taken from reference TRBV7-9 and TRBJ1-3, is DTGVSQNPRHKITKRGQNVTFRCDPISEHNRLYWYRQTLGQGPEFLTYFQNEAQLEKSRLLSDRFSAERPKGSFSTLEIQRTEQGDSAMYLCASSLANTVGNTIYFGEGSWLTVV.

The chain carries TRBV18 and TRBJ2-5; D is possibly TRBD2 (6 bases). TRBJ2-7 explains the end of the DNA better; the J call may be wrong. The CDR3 contains 13 residues. CDR1 and CDR2 from the germline V gene are KGHSH and LQKENI. CDR3 DNA: TGTGCCAGCTCACCCAAAGCGGGCTACGAGCAGTACTTC. Encoded protein: CASSPKAGYEQYF.

V gene TRBV4-3 combines with J gene TRBJ2-2, with D hard to call. CDR1 LGHNA and CDR2 YSLEER come from the germline V gene. The CDR3 totals 15 residues. Trimming took off 0 bases at V and 0 bases at J, with 5 bases between the two ends. CDR3 in DNA: TGCGCCAGCAGCCAAGATATAACGAACACCGGGGAGCTGTTTTTT. Translating gives CASSQDITNTGELFF.

J is TRBJ1-5 and V is TRBV4-1, with D unclear. From germline, CDR1 is MGHRA and CDR2 YSYEKL. The CDR3 consists of 13 residues. Trimming took 1 base from V and 5 from J, leaving 6 bases between them. The DNA of the CDR3 is TGCGCCAGCAGCCAAGCCCCGTATCAGCCCCAGCATTTT. Amino acid sequence: CASSQAPYQPQHF.

The V gene is TRBV10-3, the J gene TRBJ1-1, with 8 positions matching TRBD1. The CDR3 length is 11 residues. The J segment lost 7 bases and the V segment lost 6 bases, leaving 1 base of the junction unmatched. From germline, CDR1 is ENHRY and CDR2 SYGVKD. CDR3 bases: TGTGCCATCAGCGGGACAGGTGAAGCTTTCTTT. This translates into CAISGTGEAFF.

The rearrangement links TRBV4-1 to TRBJ2-7, with 11 nucleotides matching TRBD2. V was clipped by 1 base and J by 4 bases; unmatched bases: 6. From germline, CDR1 is MGHRA and CDR2 YSYEKL. The CDR3 contains 16 residues. Here the CDR3 DNA reads TGCGCCAGCAGCCAAGGGTTGGCTAGCGGGAGGTACGAGCAGTACTTC. Translating it yields CASSQGLASGRYEQYF.

V and J are TRBV7-9 and TRBJ2-3; 12 bases agree with TRBD2. The V gene end was trimmed by 5 bases and the J gene end by 3 bases; junction bases not matched to a gene: 3. Germline V gene data show CDR1 as SEHNR and CDR2 as FQNEAQ (reference sequence). The CDR3 extends over 15 amino acids. The CDR3 loop reads CASSTTSGRTDTQYF. The CDR3 DNA reads as TGTGCCAGCAGCACGACTAGCGGGAGAACAGATACGCAGTATTTT.

The rearrangement joins TRBV7-2 to TRBJ1-6; D unclear. Between the trimmed V and J ends, which lost 1 base and 10 bases, there was a span of 11 bases. The germline gives CDR1 SGHTA, CDR2 FQGNSA. This CDR3 contains 14 residues. CDR3 in amino acids: CASSLDRQRSPLHF. As DNA, the CDR3 is TGTGCCAGCAGCTTAGATCGCCAGCGGTCACCCCTCCACTTT.

J is TRBJ2-7 and V is TRBV5-1, with unresolved D. CDR3 length equals 14 residues. V dropped 0 bases and J dropped 0 bases, with 7 bases sitting between them. CDR1 SGHRS and CDR2 YFSETQ come from the germline V gene. The CDR3, as DNA: TGCGCCAGCAGCTTGGGCCGGAGCTCCTACGAGCAGTACTTC. It yields the protein CASSLGRSSYEQYF.

The rearrangement joins TRBV29-1 to TRBJ2-2; 8 bases align to TRBD1. With V trimmed by 7 bases and J by 8 bases, 12 bases remained unmatched. This CDR3 contains 14 residues. CDR1 is SQVTM, CDR2 ANQGSEA, per germline. The CDR3 protein is CSAGQGFYGGELFF. CDR3 DNA sequence: TGCAGCGCAGGACAGGGATTTTACGGAGGGGAGCTGTTTTTT.

The gene calls are TRBV7-9 and TRBJ1-4, with a possible D match to TRBD1 (5 bases). There are 13 residues in the CDR3. Germline loops: CDR1 SEHNR, CDR2 FQNEAQ (reference sequence). V lost 8 bases to trimming and J lost 7 bases, with 14 bases between them. The CDR3 sequence: CASGRGGGEKLFF. For the CDR3, the DNA is TGTGCCAGCGGAAGGGGCGGTGGTGAAAAACTGTTTTTT.

The genes are TRBV11-2 and TRBJ2-7; D is possibly TRBD1 (5 bases). Germline loops: CDR1 SGHAT, CDR2 FQNNGV. CDR3 length: 13 amino acids. Trimming left V 1 base short and J 4 bases short, with 8 bases between. CDR3 nucleotide sequence: TGTGCCAGCAGCTTAGGGCCAGGGTACGAGCAGTACTTC. It codes for CASSLGPGYEQYF.

The V and J genes are TRBV5-1 and TRBJ1-2, with 7 bases aligning to TRBD1. Unmatched junction bases numbered 7, after V lost 4 bases and J lost 7 bases. Germline V gene data show CDR1 as SGHRS and CDR2 as YFSETQ. This CDR3 comprises 13 residues. The chain's CDR3 is CASSTRDSGGYTF. The DNA of the CDR3 is TGCGCCAGCAGCACCCGGGACAGCGGTGGCTACACCTTC.

The chain carries TRBV6-5 and TRBJ2-7; D perhaps matches TRBD1 (6 bases). Germline V lookup: CDR1 MNHEY, CDR2 SVGAGI. V was shortened by 6 bases and J by 0 bases, with 9 bases between the two germline ends. CDR3 length: 13 amino acids. The CDR3 coding sequence is TGTGCCAGCAGATCGACAGGCTCCTACGAGCAGTACTTC. This encodes CASRSTGSYEQYF.

The chain carries TRBV19 and TRBJ2-7; no reliable D call. Trimming took 3 bases from V and 6 from J, leaving 12 bases between them. The CDR3 runs to 13 residues. Germline CDR1 and CDR2: LNHDA and SQIVND (reference sequence). CDR3 residues: CASSIAGRSEQYF. The CDR3 DNA reads TGTGCCAGTAGTATTGCAGGTCGGTCCGAGCAGTACTTC.

This clone was observed once. The chain joins TRBV27 to TRBJ2-5, with D hard to call. The J call is uncertain, as TRBJ2-7 better fits the DNA end. The CDR3 length is 13 residues. Germline CDR1 MNHEY, CDR2 SMNVEV (reference sequence). CDR3 loop: CASSFRYSYEQYF. CDR3 sequence (DNA): TGTGCCAGCAGTTTCCGGTACTCCTACGAGCAGTACTTC.

This clone was recorded once. The chain joins TRBV10-2 to TRBJ1-2; a weak D match, TRBD1 (5 bases). V shed 6 bases and J shed 6 bases, with 17 bases lying between them. This CDR3 spans 14 amino acids. Per germline, CDR1 WSHSY and CDR2 SAAADI. The CDR3 DNA sequence: TGCGCCAGCAGCGATCGCGCCGACAGAAATGGCTACACCTTC. Its translation: CASSDRADRNGYTF.